This TCR beta chain came from a study of Graves' ophthalmopathy and Graves' hyperthyroidism. Overall study findings and caveats: Blood also contained most of the expanded thyroid clonotypes above 0.001 frequency. The model flagged ophthalmopathy progression at roughly 70% sensitivity and around 72% specificity.

In this sample, this clonotype turned up many times. The target antigen is unknown. This CDR3 spans 19 amino acids. Germline values: CDR1 WNHNN, CDR2 SYGVQD (reference sequence). V lost 5 bases to trimming and J lost 1 base, with 26 bases between them. Patients in the hyperthyroidism group, adults aged 18 to 65, were newly diagnosed, under 2 months' duration. Investigators amplified TCR beta CDR3 regions from RNA transcripts. First-round RT-PCR with HTBI primers preceded a second-round multiplex PCR. MiXCR, applied by TCRdb to the multiplex PCR reads, yields one record per CDR3 protein. The sample carries about 1.2 million distinct CDR3 sequences, roughly 35% recorded once.

This TCR was recovered from an adult man with Graves' hyperthyroidism. The sequenced sample consisted of peripheral blood or thyroid tissue (not recorded which). The chain is built from TRBV10-1 and TRBJ1-1, with D maybe TRBD1 (5 bases). The CDR3, as DNA: TGCGCCAGCAGTCCCCTCGGCCGAGGACGGGAAGGGGAGAACACTGAAGCTTTCTTT. Protein sequence: CASSPLGRGREGENTEAFF.